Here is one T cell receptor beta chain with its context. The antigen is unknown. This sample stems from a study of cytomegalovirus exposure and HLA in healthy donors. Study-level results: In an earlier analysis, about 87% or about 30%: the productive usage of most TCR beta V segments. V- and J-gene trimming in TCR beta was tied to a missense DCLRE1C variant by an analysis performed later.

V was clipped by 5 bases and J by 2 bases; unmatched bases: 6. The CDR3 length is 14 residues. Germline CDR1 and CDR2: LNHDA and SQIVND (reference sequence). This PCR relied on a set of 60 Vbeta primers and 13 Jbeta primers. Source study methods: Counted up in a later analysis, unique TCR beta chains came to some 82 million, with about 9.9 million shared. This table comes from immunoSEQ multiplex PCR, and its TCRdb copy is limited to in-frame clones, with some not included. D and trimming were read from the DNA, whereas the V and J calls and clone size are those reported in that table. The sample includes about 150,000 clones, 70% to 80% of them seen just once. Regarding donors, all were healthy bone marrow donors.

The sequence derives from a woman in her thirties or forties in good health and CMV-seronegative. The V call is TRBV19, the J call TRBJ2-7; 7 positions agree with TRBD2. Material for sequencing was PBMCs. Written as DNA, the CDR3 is TGTGCCAGTAGTGTGAGGGAGGGACCCTACGAGCAGTACTTC. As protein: CASSVREGPYEQYF.